Listed here is a single T cell receptor beta chain. It lacks a known antigen. Nothing much larger sits one base from this clone, and base qualities are not available. A single peripheral blood draw of roughly 0.11 L on average was collected from each donor into heparinised tubes. A BD FACSAria II was used to sort naive, central memory, regulatory and stem cell-like memory CD4+ T cells with a panel that included CD45RO, CCR7, CD25, CD127, CD95 and CD27. Every sorted population had a purity above 98%. PBMCs were isolated immediately by Lymphoprep density gradient centrifugation and stained directly without culture. So that batch effects would be minimized, each experiment stained and sorted samples in pairs, pairing one healthy donor with one patient. The data were taken from a study of beta chain features in type 1 diabetes listed by TCRdb under 2018. About the investigation overall: Mean age, gender distribution, total cell number and subset yield did not differ between patients and healthy donors. A total of some 110 million sorted cells were examined across all samples, and the number of cells per subset was strongly correlated with RNA yield. The study compared TCRB repertoires of sorted circulating CD4+ T cell subsets between recently diagnosed type 1 diabetes patients and matched healthy donors. Regulatory and stem cell-like memory subsets were obtained from only 8 patients and roughly 8 healthy donors, while naive and central memory subsets were obtained from all 28 donors. Study-wide findings and limitations: Naive, central memory and regulatory TCRB repertoires appeared more similar among patients than among healthy donors. HLA sub-analyses involved small numbers of individuals, so any influence of HLA type on TCRB rearrangement remained unresolved. A moderate but significant shortening of TCRB CDR3 length was observed in type 1 diabetes patients in all four CD4+ subsets. Because cDNA was sequenced instead of genomic DNA, activated cells with high expression could be over-represented, although the groups did not differ in activation or CD3 levels. Shorter templates might have been favored by PCR, but patient and control samples were amplified and corrected together, so both groups would have been affected equally by any skew. At VDJ recombination sites, patients with type 1 diabetes made fewer insertions and deleted more nucleotides, a pattern implying thymic rearrangement abnormalities.

There are 12 amino acids in the CDR3, from cysteine to phenylalanine inclusive. Here the CDR3 DNA is all that survives: 36 bases in frame from base 1. The germline V gene yields SGHTA for CDR1 and FQGNSA for CDR2. Trimming accounts for 6 bases at V and 12 bases at J, while the number of junction bases matched to no gene is 10. All of the isolated RNA was reverse transcribed with the High Capacity cDNA Reverse Transcription Kit, so expressed TCRB transcripts were sequenced. Deep immunoSEQ sequencing was applied to naive, central memory and regulatory T cell samples, giving an average of roughly 3.3 million total reads per sample. Sorted cells were lysed in RLT buffer, and RNA was extracted using DNase-treated RNeasy Micro or Mini kits according to cell number. Each cell subset was processed separately to prevent cross-contamination, with patient and healthy donor samples processed together. TCRB sequences were amplified from cDNA with the immunoSEQ multiplex PCR, producing 87-bp fragments spanning the CDR3 region. The amplicons were sequenced using the Illumina HiSeq platform. Regarding the original processing steps: PCR bias was computationally corrected using synthetic template baselines, reads within Hamming distance 2 were collapsed, and singletons that could not be merged were discarded. Reads were aligned against IMGT to assign V, D and J genes, CDR3 length and insertions or deletions at six rearrangement sites. Within each subset, clonotype counts were normalized to sorted cell number, after which true diversity and Gini coefficients were computed with the tcR R package. Repertoire sharing was quantified using the overlap coefficient calculated on TCRB nucleotide sequences. Sourced from immuneACCESS, this table was stored by TCRdb with only in-frame sequences that have V and J called. A share of the clones is absent; for the studies checked, an unresolved V gene accounts for under half, and the remainder has no known explanation. V, J and clone size are taken as reported in that table, and D and trimming were inferred from the DNA itself. The sample profile shows about 180,000 clones; 10% to 15% of them were found once. Together, the top ten hold roughly 0.56% of the sample.

This chain joins TRBV7-2 to TRBJ2-7, with 8 bases aligning to TRBD2. Material: central memory CD4+ T cells from blood. The receptor was isolated from a woman between 18 and 29 years old in good health. DNA sequence: TGTGCCAGCAGTTACAGACTAGCGCAGCGGTACTTC. This translates into CASSYRLAQRYF.